Given below is one T cell receptor beta chain in context. By sample share, this clone is medium-sized (0.01 to 0.1%). Its specific antigen is unknown. Base qualities are missing; no much larger clone stands one base away. The sample's time point, from its label and the paper: tumor resected at nephrectomy. The treatment or condition label here, explained by the study, means: treatment-naive control, cytoreductive nephrectomy. The control tumors were taken from treatment-naive renal cell carcinoma patients who had cytoreductive nephrectomy with no earlier radiation. All patients had renal cell carcinoma with clear cell pathology. The control tumors sequenced for TCR were resected between the early 2010s and the mid-2010s from 11 males and a few females whose median age was roughly 55 years (range about 40 to 90). Tumor processing involved mechanical dissociation, digestion with collagenase/hyaluronidase at 37 degrees C, handling in gentleMACS C tubes, and storage in liquid nitrogen. The QIAamp DNA Blood Mini Kit (Qiagen) was used to prepare genomic DNA for TCR sequencing. The analyses included just those samples that passed every quality control check.

The CDR3 holds 14 amino acids from the cysteine to the phenylalanine. Just the 42-base CDR3 DNA is kept, in frame starting at base 1. As encoded in the germline V gene (reference sequence), CDR1 is GTSNPN while CDR2 is SVGIG. V is clipped by 0 bases and J by 6 bases, and the sequence between their germline boundaries is 11 bases long. TCR beta libraries were generated from genomic DNA with the immunoSEQ kit, following the manufacturer's recommendations. To prepare the libraries, a first multiplex PCR with proprietary primers was run, followed by a second PCR that added unique barcodes, and a bead cleanup was done after each round. A kit-provided positive control reaction and a negative control reaction were included in every sample batch. The final libraries underwent checking on an Agilent 4200 TapeStation D1000 ScreenTape, volumetric pooling, and quantification by qPCR. Sequencing was performed on an Illumina NextSeq500 using a MidOutput 150-cycle cartridge, with 156 Read1 cycles, 15 Index1 cycles, and the kit custom primers. The pooled library was loaded at 0.8 to 1 pM, with a roughly 18% PhiX control spiked in. In the authors' own workflow: Vendor-processed data were analyzed in R, and a clonotype was defined as all T cells sharing the same CDR3 nucleotide sequence. For clone abundance analyses, frequencies were normalized to the 10,000 most abundant clones in each sample. Public T cell clones, averaging fewer than five per sample, were removed before analysis. The dominant motif analysis was done with ImmunoMap using the PAM10 matrix, a gap penalty of 30, and a homology threshold of 0.3, and motifs with a cumulative frequency of at least 0.01 were considered dominant. As stored in TCRdb, this immuneACCESS dataset retains in-frame rearrangements with V and J assigned. A fraction of the clones does not appear; measured against another copy, unresolved V genes explain less than half of the discrepancy, and the remainder lacks a known reason. The DNA gave D and trimming, while V, J and clone size come from that table. For this sample the table gives some 16,000 clones, of which roughly 50% were detected only once. The top ten hold more than 9.5% of the sample.

This sample is part of a study of radiation and T cells in renal cell carcinoma (dated by TCRdb to the early 2020s). About the full investigation: A total of approximately 53 samples underwent TCR beta sequencing, made up of some 26 tumors and about 27 peripheral blood samples. Across all 53 samples, 4,000,000 or so unique CDR3 nucleotide sequences encoding 2 million to 3 million unique CDR3 amino acid sequences were identified.

On the study overall, not on this receptor specifically: Compared with control tumors, irradiated tumors had a greater number of dominant CDR3 motifs, and these motifs made up a bigger portion of the repertoire. Effects of radiation dose or scheduling on the TCR repertoire could not be addressed with the single-armed trial design. Because only small tumor regions of approximately 0.93 g were available, intratumoral heterogeneity was not captured. Compared with controls, irradiated tumors had higher TCR clonality, as the top 100 clonotypes made up an average of approximately 54% of the repertoire, versus roughly 40% in nephrectomy-only tumors.

The chain uses TRBV30 and TRBJ1-4; TRBD1 is a weak D gene call, 5 bases matching. This specimen was tumor tissue, taken from a patient whose treatment was nephrectomy without radiotherapy. The receptor's source is a man aged 50 or older with renal cell carcinoma. This receptor has the CDR3 CAWSVWGGYEKLFF. The DNA sequence is TGTGCCTGGAGTGTTTGGGGGGGATATGAAAAACTGTTTTTT.